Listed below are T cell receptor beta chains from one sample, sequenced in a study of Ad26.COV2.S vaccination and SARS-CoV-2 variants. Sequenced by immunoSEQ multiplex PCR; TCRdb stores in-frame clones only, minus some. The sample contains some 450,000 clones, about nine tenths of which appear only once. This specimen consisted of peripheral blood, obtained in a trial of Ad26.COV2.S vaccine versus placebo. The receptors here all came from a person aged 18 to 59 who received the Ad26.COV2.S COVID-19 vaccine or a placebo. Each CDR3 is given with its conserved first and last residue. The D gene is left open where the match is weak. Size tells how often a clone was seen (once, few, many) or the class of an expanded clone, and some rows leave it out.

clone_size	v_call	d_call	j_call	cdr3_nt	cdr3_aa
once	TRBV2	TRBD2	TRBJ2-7	TGTGCCAGCAGTGAAGGGCTAGCGGGACAATACGAGCAGTACTTC	CASSEGLAGQYEQYF
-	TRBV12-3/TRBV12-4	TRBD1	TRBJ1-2	TGTGCCAGCACTTACAGGGGCTATGGCTACACCTTC	CASTYRGYGYTF
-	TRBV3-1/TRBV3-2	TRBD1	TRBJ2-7	TGTGCCAGCAGCCAAGATTCCGGGACAGGGATCGAGCAGTACTTC	CASSQDSGTGIEQYF
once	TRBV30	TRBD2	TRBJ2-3	TGTGCCTGGACCCCAAGGACTAGCGGACGCACAGATACGCAGTATTTT	CAWTPRTSGRTDTQYF
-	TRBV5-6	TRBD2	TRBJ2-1	TGTGCCAGCAGCTCCATAAGCGGGAGCTCCTACAATGAGCAGTTCTTC	CASSSISGSSYNEQFF
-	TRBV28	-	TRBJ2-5	TGTGCCAGCAGTTTAAGCTGGAGGTCGGGGGAGACCCAGTACTTC	CASSLSWRSGETQYF
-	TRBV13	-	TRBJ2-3	TGTGCCAGCAGCTCACGCACAGATACGCAGTATTTT	CASSSRTDTQYF
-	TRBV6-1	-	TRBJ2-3	TGTGCCAGCAGTGAAACTAGGAACCTGTATTTT	CASSETRNLYF
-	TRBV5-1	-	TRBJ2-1	TGCGCCAGCAGCTTCCAACAGGGTTTTAATGAGCAGTTCTTC	CASSFQQGFNEQFF
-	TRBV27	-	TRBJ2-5	TGTGCCAGCAGTTTAGGTTGGGGTAGAGCACAAGAGACCCAGTACTTC	CASSLGWGRAQETQYF
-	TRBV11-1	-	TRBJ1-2	TGTGCCAGCAGTACCAGGGGATATGGCTACACCTTC	CASSTRGYGYTF
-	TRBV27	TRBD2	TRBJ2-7	TGTGCCAGCAGTTCCTATAGCGGGAGGGTCAACGAGCAGTACTTC	CASSSYSGRVNEQYF
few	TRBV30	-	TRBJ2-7	TGTGCCTGGAGTGGGGCCTACGAGCAGTACTTC	CAWSGAYEQYF